The following is a TCR beta chain sequence with its context. The antigen is undetermined. This sample was included in a study of somatic mutations in cytotoxic T cells in rheumatoid arthritis. Study-level background: Flow sorting at nearly 100% purity was applied to some V beta antibody-stained T-cell populations, which included V beta1+ cells sequenced for TCRB.

Germline CDR1 and CDR2: SEHNR and FQNEAQ (reference sequence). The CDR3 totals 14 residues. Trimming removed 3 bases from V and 6 bases from J, with 15 bases in between. Clones were read by immunoSEQ multiplex PCR, and TCRdb kept only the in-frame ones, dropping some. This sample has roughly 13,000 clones, with over 75% found just once. Study-wide results and caveats: Patients with rheumatoid arthritis, but not healthy controls, had CD8+ clonality that increased with age.

Material: CD8+ T cells sorted from blood. The receptor was derived from an adult with rheumatoid arthritis. The chain couples TRBV7-9 to TRBJ2-7; perhaps TRBD1 as D (6 bases). In DNA, the CDR3 is TGTGCCAGCAGCTTTAGCCCCGTAGGGGGCGAGCAGTACGTC. Protein sequence: CASSFSPVGGEQYV.